The TCR beta chain described here comes from a study of blood T cells in healthy people across ages. Germline CDR1 is SGHAT and CDR2 is FQNNGV. This CDR3 is 19 amino acids long. V was pared by 5 bases and J by 0 bases, with 24 bases between. A J-beta primer mix and a sample-barcoded 5' primer were used in a second PCR of roughly 6 to 12 cycles. TCRdb fed the 5' RACE reads into MiXCR, producing one record per CDR3 protein. The sample has around 1,500,000 distinct CDR3 sequences, approximately 30% seen once. This clonotype was seen only a few times. The V call is TRBV11-2, the J call TRBJ2-3, with a tentative D call TRBD2 (7 bases). Specimen: blood. This receptor was taken from a young woman in good health. This chain's CDR3 is CASSQGGAGSFFSTDTQYF. The CDR3 DNA sequence: TGTGCCAGCAGCCAAGGGGGGGCGGGAAGTTTTTTCAGCACAGATACGCAGTATTTT.